A few counts support the clone carrying this TCR beta chain. PCR was performed a second time for about 6 to 11 cycles using a sample-barcoded 5' primer and a J-beta primer mix. TCRdb called the 5' RACE reads again in MiXCR, with one record for every CDR3 protein. This sample has around 2 million distinct CDR3 sequences, with about 39% found just once. These data are taken from a study of blood T cells in healthy people across ages. CDR1 and CDR2 (germline): SGHDT, YYEEEE. Trimming stripped 4 bases from V and 3 bases from J, with 21 bases between. The CDR3 is 17 amino acids. The chain employs TRBV5-6 and TRBJ2-3; TRBD1 might be the D (7 bases). The sample taken for sequencing was blood. This sequence was found in a human donor in good health. The CDR3, as DNA: TGTGCCAGCAGCCAAAACAGGGGAGGAGTAAGAACAGATACGCAGTATTTT. It is translated as CASSQNRGGVRTDTQYF.